This T cell receptor beta chain was found in a study of blood T cell repertoires in COVID-19. Data came from immunoSEQ multiplex PCR; TCRdb stores just in-frame clones and leaves some out. The sample carries 55,000 or so clones, approximately 85% recorded once. The CDR3 has 15 residues. Germline V CDR1 and CDR2: SGHNT, YYREEE (reference sequence). The V and J ends lost 0 bases and 7 bases, in that order; junction bases with no gene match: 4. The chain joins TRBV5-4 to TRBJ2-6; 7 bases fit TRBD2. The origin of this receptor is a human donor in a cohort sampled during active COVID-19. Sequencing was carried out using peripheral blood. The CDR3 bases are TGTGCCAGCAGCTTGGACCGGGGGGAAGCCAACGTCCTGACTTTC. Translated: CASSLDRGEANVLTF.